This T cell receptor beta chain was obtained from a study of shared clonotypes between healthy human individuals. Looking at the study overall: A couple of female and a few male donors aged 18 to 49 were enrolled.

Trimming left V 2 bases short and J 4 bases short, with 6 bases between. Germline V gives CDR1 SGHDN, CDR2 FVKESK. This CDR3 is 13 amino acids long. Findings of the study overall: Against clonotypes common to all four donors, non-shared ones had lower generation probabilities. Richness estimates generally favored naive over memory subsets.

Concerning this clone itself: As yet, its antigen is unknown.

Assay: immunoSEQ multiplex PCR; the TCRdb copy retains only in-frame clones and omits some. The sample consists of a few hundred thousand clones, 60% to 80% of them appearing once. This chain connects TRBV14 to TRBJ2-1; D call uncertain. The clonotype comes from a young man in good health. Sample: memory CD4+ T cells sorted from blood. The subset: CD45RA-negative fraction. The CDR3 loop reads CASSQFWYNEQFF. CDR3 DNA: TGTGCCAGCAGCCAATTTTGGTACAATGAGCAGTTCTTC.